Each of the 32 T cell receptor beta chains below was sequenced from the same sample in a study of blood T cell repertoires in COVID-19 (dated by TCRdb to 2018 to 2021). Library preparation used the immunoSEQ multiplex PCR assay. TCRdb carries this immuneACCESS record with in-frame sequences only. Its versions omit some clonotypes, under half of them owing to an unresolved V gene in the studies checked, with the rest unexplained. This sample gives some 71,000 clones in total; more than 75% of them show up just once. Roughly 0.83% of the sample rests with the top ten. The sequenced sample was peripheral blood. The receptors come from a woman in her seventies with acute or convalescent COVID-19.

The chain employs TRBV29-1 and TRBJ2-1; possibly TRBD1 for D (6 bases). The CDR3 is 13 residues long. V lost 5 bases and J lost 4, with 12 bases in between. Germline-derived CDR1 and CDR2 are SQVTM and ANQGSEA. The CDR3 nucleotides are TGCAGCGTTCTACAGGGATCGTACAATGAGCAGTTCTTC. Translation gives CSVLQGSYNEQFF.

The genes are TRBV6-2 or TRBV6-3 and TRBJ1-4, with TRBD1 matching 7 bases. The trim removed 3 bases at V and 7 bases at J, leaving 8 bases unmatched. CDR1 is MNHEY, CDR2 SVGEGT, per germline. This CDR3 contains 15 residues. In nucleotides, the CDR3 is TGTGCCAGCAGTTATTTACAGGGGACGGGTGAAAAACTGTTTTTT. This translates into CASSYLQGTGEKLFF.

This clone was picked up one time. This CDR3 reads CASSLSELAGGQYF. CDR3 coding DNA: TGTGCCAGCAGTTTATCGGAGCTAGCGGGAGGACAGTACTTC. The chain is built from TRBV27 and TRBJ2-7; TRBD2 matches 11 bases. The CDR3 sequence is 14 residues long. Germline CDR1 MNHEY, CDR2 SMNVEV (reference sequence). V lost 0 bases and J lost 10; bases outside the gene matches: 5.

The rearrangement links TRBV5-1 to TRBJ2-5; TRBD2 aligns across 11 bases. V lost 0 bases and J lost 1; bases outside the gene matches: 2. Germline CDR1 SGHRS, CDR2 YFSETQ. This CDR3 is 16 amino acids long. The CDR3 here is CASSLVSGRAQETQYF. In DNA form, the CDR3 reads TGCGCCAGCAGCTTGGTTAGCGGGAGGGCCCAAGAGACCCAGTACTTC. Variable domain in full (rest from reference TRBV5-1 and TRBJ2-5): KAGVTQTPRYLIKTRGQQVTLSCSPISGHRSVSWYQQTPGQGLQFLFEYFSETQRNKGNFPGRFSGRQFSNSRSEMNVSTLELGDSALYLCASSLVSGRAQETQYFGPGTRLLVL.

The V and J genes are TRBV19 and TRBJ2-5, with TRBD1 as a possible D gene (6 bases). The V gene lost 4 bases and the J gene lost 4 bases, with 13 bases spanning the gap. This CDR3 is 14 amino acids long. In germline, CDR1 is LNHDA, CDR2 SQIVND (reference sequence). For the CDR3, the DNA is TGTGCCAGTAGTACTAGGACAGCGGTAGAGACCCAGTACTTC. It specifies CASSTRTAVETQYF.

This chain joins TRBV21-1 and TRBJ2-1; TRBD2 is the table's D call, not checked against the DNA. TRBV21-1 is annotated as a pseudogene. This CDR3 contains 18 residues. The CDR3 DNA sequence: TGTGCCAGCAGCAATCAGGTGGCAGCGGTTCGCTCCTACAATGAGCAGTTCTTC. This sequence encodes CASSNQVAAVRSYNEQFF.

This chain uses TRBV18 with TRBJ2-6; TRBD1 is a possible D gene (6 bases). This CDR3 is 15 amino acids long. The V end was cut by 6 bases, the J end by 0 bases, with 9 bases between. CDR1 KGHSH and CDR2 LQKENI come from the germline V gene. CDR3: CASSRDISGANVLTF. CDR3 DNA sequence: TGTGCCAGCTCCCGGGACATCTCTGGGGCCAACGTCCTGACTTTC.

The J gene is TRBJ1-1, the V gene TRBV7-6; possible D gene TRBD1, 6 bases. This CDR3 has 14 amino acids. V was trimmed by 0 bases and J by 6 bases, leaving 11 bases between them. Germline values: CDR1 SGHVS, CDR2 FNYEAQ. This CDR3 reads CASSLAGEGAEAFF. CDR3 nucleotide sequence: TGTGCCAGCAGCTTAGCGGGGGAGGGGGCTGAAGCTTTCTTT. The full variable domain, completed using reference TRBV7-6 and TRBJ1-1, is GAGVSQSPRYKVTKRGQDVALRCDPISGHVSLYWYRQALGQGPEFLTYFNYEAQQDKSGLPNDRFSAERPEGSISTLTIQRTEQRDSAMYRCASSLAGEGAEAFFGQGTRLTVV.

The genes are TRBV10-3 and TRBJ1-4; D unresolved. V was trimmed by 8 bases and J by 6 bases, leaving 10 bases between them. Germline V lookup: CDR1 ENHRY, CDR2 SYGVKD. This CDR3 contains 12 residues. CDR3 coding DNA: TGTGCCATCGCCTCGGAGGATGAAAAACTGTTTTTT. The encoded protein is CAIASEDEKLFF.

This chain joins TRBV7-2 and TRBJ2-7, with TRBD1 as a possible D gene (7 bases). Looked up from germline, CDR1 is SGHTA and CDR2 is FQGNSA. The CDR3 contains 16 residues. Trimming left V 2 bases short and J 1 base short, with 15 bases between. The CDR3 nucleotides are TGTGCCAGCAGCTTACAGGGCGCAGGGGGGTCCTACGAGCAGTACTTC. Its translation: CASSLQGAGGSYEQYF.

Only one count was recorded for this clone. The CDR3 protein is CASSFGTSGRTDTQYF. Written as DNA, the CDR3 is TGTGCCAGCAGCTTCGGGACTAGCGGGAGAACAGATACGCAGTATTTT. The rearrangement links TRBV9 to TRBJ2-3; TRBD2 aligns across 14 bases. This CDR3 contains 16 residues. Germline assignment: CDR1 SGDLS and CDR2 YYNGEE. After removal of 4 bases from V and 3 bases from J, the junction contained 4 bases not matched to a gene.

CDR3 in DNA: TGTGCCAGCGGGGGACAGGGATATATTTTTTTT. It is translated as CASGGQGYIFF. The genes are TRBV6-6 and TRBJ1-4; 9 nucleotides match TRBD1. Germline trimming cut 8 bases from V and 17 bases from J; bases unmatched to any gene: 9. Germline CDR1 reads MNHNY; CDR2 reads SVGAGI (reference sequence). The CDR3 length is 11 residues.

The chain combines TRBV19 with TRBJ1-5; D gene unclear. Per germline, CDR1 LNHDA and CDR2 SQIVND (reference sequence). The CDR3 spans 15 residues. Trimming took 3 bases from V and 6 from J, leaving 15 bases between them. The CDR3 loop reads CASSIGYFVAQPQHF. The CDR3 nucleotides read TGTGCCAGTAGTATCGGGTACTTTGTCGCTCAGCCCCAGCATTTT.

This clone has a handful of counts. The rearrangement uses TRBV9 and TRBJ2-2; D is uncertain. The CDR3 sequence is 14 residues long. The germline V and J ends were trimmed by 4 bases and 1 base, with 8 bases remaining between them. CDR1 is SGDLS, CDR2 YYNGEE, per germline. This CDR3 is CASSPQMNTGELFF. CDR3 DNA sequence: TGTGCCAGCAGCCCCCAGATGAACACCGGGGAGCTGTTTTTT.

CDR3 region: CASSSGLPLQPQHF. The CDR3 DNA follows: TGTGCCAGTAGCTCGGGACTTCCACTCCAGCCCCAGCATTTT. The chain couples TRBV19 to TRBJ1-5, with a possible D match to TRBD1 (5 bases). Germline-derived CDR1 and CDR2 are LNHDA and SQIVND (reference sequence). V gave up 6 bases and J gave up 7 bases, with 16 bases separating them. The CDR3 is 14 amino acids.

The V and J genes are TRBV5-1 and TRBJ2-2, with 8 nucleotides matching TRBD2. The CDR3 runs 17 residues. V gave up 0 bases and J gave up 4 bases; unmatched junction bases: 8. In germline, CDR1 is SGHRS, CDR2 YFSETQ. CDR3 coding DNA: TGCGCCAGCAGCTTGGGTCTAGCGGGCGCCAGCACCGGGGAGCTGTTTTTT. Translation gives CASSLGLAGASTGELFF.

Concerning this clone itself: This sample includes further DNA sequences coding for the same CDR3. The chain has TRBV19 and TRBJ2-2; TRBD2 might be the D (6 bases). Germline-derived CDR1 and CDR2 are LNHDA and SQIVND (reference sequence). The V end lost 3 bases, the J end lost 1 base, and 6 bases lay between the germline ends. This CDR3 spans 14 amino acids. The CDR3 spells CASSMGGNTGELFF. Written as DNA, the CDR3 is TGTGCCAGTAGTATGGGGGGGAACACCGGGGAGCTGTTTTTT.

The rearrangement joins TRBV5-1 to TRBJ2-3, with 8 bases that match TRBD1. V shed 4 bases and J 3 bases; nucleotides not matched to a gene: 7. CDR1 SGHRS and CDR2 YFSETQ come from the germline V gene. The CDR3 loop spans 15 amino acids. CDR3 residues: CASSTDRGVTDTQYF. The CDR3 nucleotides are TGCGCCAGCAGCACTGACAGGGGTGTAACAGATACGCAGTATTTT. Looking up the rest from reference TRBV5-1 and TRBJ2-3 gives the full variable domain: KAGVTQTPRYLIKTRGQQVTLSCSPISGHRSVSWYQQTPGQGLQFLFEYFSETQRNKGNFPGRFSGRQFSNSRSEMNVSTLELGDSALYLCASSTDRGVTDTQYFGPGTRLTVL.

The chain is built from TRBV3-1 (or the pseudogene TRBV3-2) and TRBJ2-1; TRBD2 matches at 7 bases. With V trimmed by 0 bases and J by 5 bases, 7 bases remained unmatched. CDR3 length: 16 amino acids. From germline, CDR1 is LGHDT and CDR2 YNNKEL (reference sequence). CDR3 protein: CASSQEGRAVHNEQFF. CDR3 DNA sequence: TGTGCCAGCAGCCAAGAGGGGAGGGCCGTCCACAATGAGCAGTTCTTC.

V gene TRBV6-6 combines with J gene TRBJ2-5, with D perhaps TRBD1 (6 bases). Germline assignment: CDR1 MNHNY and CDR2 SVGAGI (reference sequence). Trimming cost V 2 bases and J 5 bases, with 12 bases left between them. This CDR3 has 14 residues. CDR3 DNA: TGTGCCAGCAGTTACGGGCAGGGGATCGAGACCCAGTACTTC. This codes for CASSYGQGIETQYF.

This chain connects TRBV28 to TRBJ1-5; 8 bases are a match to TRBD1. Per germline, CDR1 MDHEN and CDR2 SYDVKM. This CDR3 comprises 16 residues. The trim removed 3 bases at V and 2 bases at J, leaving 6 bases unmatched. DNA for the CDR3: TGTGCCAGCAGTTTTCACGGACAGGGTGGCAATCAGCCCCAGCATTTT. It specifies CASSFHGQGGNQPQHF.

The chain couples TRBV2 to TRBJ1-4; D unresolved. The V gene lost 3 bases and the J gene lost 7 bases, with 15 bases spanning the gap. The germline CDR1 and CDR2 sequences are SNHLY and FYNNEI. This CDR3 has 15 amino acids. CDR3 sequence (DNA): TGTGCCAGCAGTGATGGGCCACGGGAGGGTGAAAAACTGTTTTTT. This encodes CASSDGPREGEKLFF.

This chain connects TRBV4-1 to TRBJ2-4; D not certain. Between the trimmed V and J ends, which lost 0 bases and 2 bases, there was a span of 8 bases. Germline CDR1 MGHRA, CDR2 YSYEKL. The CDR3 has 15 residues. The CDR3 region has the DNA TGCGCCAGCAGCCAAGACTTACAGACCAAAAACATTCAGTACTTC. Residues: CASSQDLQTKNIQYF.

This chain links TRBV5-6 with TRBJ2-7, with unresolved D. Trimming stripped 2 bases from V and 1 base from J, with 7 bases between. CDR3 length: 13 amino acids. Germline V gives CDR1 SGHDT, CDR2 YYEEEE. CDR3 DNA: TGTGCCAGCAGCTTCTCCCTGTCCTACGAGCAGTACTTC. Amino acids: CASSFSLSYEQYF.

The chain is built from TRBV2 and TRBJ2-7; 10 bases map to TRBD2. V was clipped by 8 bases and J by 2 bases; unmatched bases: 3. The germline V gene has CDR1 SNHLY and CDR2 FYNNEI. This CDR3 contains 13 residues. The CDR3 DNA reads as TGTGCCAGCGGGACTAGCGATACCTACGAGCAGTACTTC. It is translated as CASGTSDTYEQYF.

The chain couples TRBV28 to TRBJ1-1; D unclear. The V gene lost 6 bases and the J gene lost 6 bases, with 11 bases spanning the gap. This CDR3 contains 12 residues. The germline CDR1 and CDR2 sequences are MDHEN and SYDVKM. CDR3 coding DNA: TGTGCCAGCAGCAAGAGGGATGCTGAAGCTTTCTTT. It translates to CASSKRDAEAFF.

The rearrangement uses TRBV28 and TRBJ2-1; TRBD2 agrees at 7 bases. The CDR3 totals 15 residues. V gave up 4 bases and J gave up 0 bases; unmatched junction bases: 3. CDR1 is MDHEN and CDR2 is SYDVKM in the germline V gene. The DNA of the CDR3 is TGTGCCAGCAGTTCTAGCGGCAGCTCCTACAATGAGCAGTTCTTC. This encodes CASSSSGSSYNEQFF.

CDR3 sequence: CASSIGRNIQYF. The CDR3 DNA reads TGTGCCAGCAGTATCGGTCGGAACATTCAGTACTTC. The J gene is TRBJ2-4, the V gene TRBV12-3 or TRBV12-4, with unresolved D. Trimming removed 5 bases from V and 7 bases from J, with 9 bases in between. The CDR3 has 12 amino acids.

This chain joins TRBV14 and TRBJ1-2, with D perhaps matching TRBD1 (5 bases). The ends were cut back, 4 bases at V and 8 bases at J, with 26 bases in the middle. The CDR3 is made up of 17 amino acids. In germline, CDR1 is SGHDN, CDR2 FVKESK. The CDR3 DNA sequence: TGTGCCAGCAGCCTATACAGGAGTTCCTCCTCGATGGGAGGCTACACCTTC. It is translated as CASSLYRSSSSMGGYTF.

The V gene is TRBV30, the J gene TRBJ1-2, with 11 bases identical to TRBD1. This CDR3 contains 14 residues. The germline V gene encodes CDR1 GTSNPN and CDR2 SVGIG (reference sequence). Trimming removed 3 bases from V and 2 bases from J; junction bases left unmatched: 2. CDR3 sequence reads: CAWSRTGGNYGYTF. The DNA for the CDR3 is TGTGCCTGGAGCAGGACAGGGGGCAACTATGGCTACACCTTC.

V usage is TRBV5-1 and J usage is TRBJ1-1, with TRBD1 identical over 7 bases. The germline gives CDR1 SGHRS, CDR2 YFSETQ. Losses at the gene ends were 4 bases for V and 5 bases for J; bases not matched to a gene: 8. The CDR3 has 14 residues. CDR3: CASSLGQIETEAFF. DNA of the CDR3: TGCGCCAGCAGCCTGGGACAGATTGAGACTGAAGCTTTCTTT. Full variable domain (rest looked up from reference TRBV5-1 and TRBJ1-1): KAGVTQTPRYLIKTRGQQVTLSCSPISGHRSVSWYQQTPGQGLQFLFEYFSETQRNKGNFPGRFSGRQFSNSRSEMNVSTLELGDSALYLCASSLGQIETEAFFGQGTRLTVV.

As to this clone: Other DNA sequences in the sample encode the same CDR3. The CDR3 nucleotides read TGCAGCGTTGAAGGTCAGGGGAACGAGCAGTACTTC. As protein: CSVEGQGNEQYF. The chain uses TRBV29-1 and TRBJ2-7, with TRBD1 as a possible D gene (6 bases). Germline V gene lookup returns CDR1 SQVTM and CDR2 ANQGSEA. The CDR3 spans 12 residues. V was pared by 1 base and J by 5 bases, with 9 bases between.